Below are 32 T cell receptor beta chains sequenced from a single sample in a study of T cell repertoires in cytomegalovirus infection. TCRdb reanalysed the reads using MiXCR and keeps one entry per CDR3 protein. The data show 630,000 or so distinct CDR3 sequences, about 24% seen once. The specimen was CD8+ T cells from PBMCs. The receptor set was obtained from a human donor in good health (CMV status not recorded). Some clones in this sample may be carry-over from other donors' samples.

The CDR3 DNA reads TGCAGTGCTAGTCCCAGGGGCTCCCCAGATACGCAGTATTTT. Translated, it gives CSASPRGSPDTQYF. The V gene is TRBV20-1, the J gene TRBJ2-3; tentatively, D is TRBD1 (6 bases). With 3 bases removed from V and 4 bases from J, the gap between germline ends came to 14 bases. Germline-derived CDR1 and CDR2 are DFQATT and SNEGSKA (reference sequence). The CDR3 length is 14 residues.

The chain uses TRBV6-5 and TRBJ2-2, with 9 nucleotides matching TRBD2. This CDR3 has 19 amino acids. Trimming took 0 bases from V and 2 from J; bases not matched to a gene: 10. Germline assignment: CDR1 MNHEY and CDR2 SVGAGI. As DNA, the CDR3 is TGTGCCAGCAGTTACTCGAGAGCGGGGGGACCCTCTAACACCGGGGAGCTGTTTTTT. Translating gives CASSYSRAGGPSNTGELFF.

This clonotype showed up many times. This rearrangement joins TRBV7-8 to TRBJ2-2; 7 nucleotides align to TRBD1. The J segment lost 4 bases and the V segment lost 4 bases, leaving 6 bases of the junction unmatched. There are 15 residues in the CDR3. The germline CDR1 and CDR2 sequences are SGHVS and FQNEAQ. CDR3 region: CASSSPQGVTGELFF. CDR3 DNA sequence: TGTGCCAGCAGCTCACCCCAGGGGGTCACCGGGGAGCTGTTTTTT.

This chain connects TRBV29-1 to TRBJ2-5; D could derive from TRBD1 or TRBD2 (5 bases each). Germline V gives CDR1 SQVTM, CDR2 ANQGSEA. The V end lost 0 bases, the J end lost 1 base, and 12 bases lay between the germline ends. The CDR3 is 15 residues long. CDR3 amino acids: CSVEDGDPAQETQYF. The CDR3 coding sequence is TGCAGCGTTGAAGACGGGGACCCCGCCCAAGAGACCCAGTACTTC.

The rearrangement uses TRBV27 and TRBJ1-4, with a weak D call TRBD1 (5 bases). CDR3 length: 15 amino acids. V lost 5 bases and J lost 5, with 15 bases in between. Germline CDR1 reads MNHEY; CDR2 reads SMNVEV (reference sequence). CDR3 in amino acids: CASSLNLGGNEKLFF. CDR3 sequence (DNA): TGTGCCAGCAGTCTGAACCTTGGGGGGAATGAAAAACTGTTTTTT.

The chain combines TRBV6-2 or TRBV6-3 with TRBJ2-3; D unclear. This CDR3 has 17 amino acids. V shed 10 bases and J shed 0 bases, with 23 bases lying between them. Germline CDR1 is MNHEY and CDR2 is SVGEGT. DNA for the CDR3: TGTGCCACCTCGGAGACGATGGGCGGAAAAAGCACAGATACGCAGTATTTT. This sequence encodes CATSETMGGKSTDTQYF.

This clonotype was seen more than once but under ten times. The chain has TRBV7-9 and TRBJ2-1; D uncertain. The CDR3 sequence is 13 residues long. Trimming took 8 bases from V and 5 from J, leaving 13 bases between them. Germline CDR1 is SEHNR and CDR2 is FQNEAQ (reference sequence). This chain's CDR3 is CASGPFLDNEQFF. The CDR3 DNA follows: TGTGCCAGCGGGCCCTTTCTGGACAATGAGCAGTTCTTC.

V gene TRBV28 combines with J gene TRBJ1-1; no clear D. CDR1 and CDR2 from the germline V gene are MDHEN and SYDVKM. This CDR3 comprises 14 residues. Trimming stripped 6 bases from V and 4 bases from J, with 15 bases between. CDR3: CASRLDWEITEAFF. Written as DNA, the CDR3 is TGTGCCAGCAGATTAGACTGGGAAATCACTGAAGCTTTCTTT.

This chain joins TRBV7-6 and TRBJ2-5; D is undetermined. The CDR3 length is 13 residues. CDR1 and CDR2 (germline): SGHVS, FNYEAQ. Trimming cost V 0 bases and J 6 bases, with 8 bases left between them. CDR3 amino acids: CASSLAGQQTQYF. The DNA for the CDR3 is TGTGCCAGCAGCTTAGCGGGTCAACAGACCCAGTACTTC.

This clonotype was counted only a few times. This chain links TRBV7-9 with TRBJ1-2, with 7 bases aligning to TRBD1. Trimming removed 0 bases from V and 3 bases from J; junction bases left unmatched: 4. This CDR3 region has 15 residues. Germline V gene data show CDR1 as SEHNR and CDR2 as FQNEAQ (reference sequence). In DNA, the CDR3 is TGTGCCAGCAGCTTAGCAGTCAGGGGGGACTATGGCTACACCTTC. Translation gives CASSLAVRGDYGYTF.

This rearrangement joins TRBV6-2 or TRBV6-3 to TRBJ2-1; D unresolved. The germline V gene encodes CDR1 MNHEY and CDR2 SVGEGT. This CDR3 comprises 15 residues. V lost 6 bases to trimming and J lost 4 bases, with 16 bases between them. The CDR3 sequence is CASSSLKKGYNEQFF. The CDR3 nucleotides are TGTGCCAGCAGCTCCCTAAAAAAGGGTTACAATGAGCAGTTCTTC.

Here the CDR3 reads CASRDLTGDYNSPLHF. CDR3 bases: TGTGCCAGCAGAGACCTGACAGGAGATTATAATTCACCCCTCCACTTT. This chain uses TRBV6-1 with TRBJ1-6; D perhaps matches TRBD1 (6 bases). The germline gives CDR1 MNHNS, CDR2 SASEGT. The CDR3 spans 16 residues. The V and J ends lost 6 bases and 4 bases respectively, with 16 bases between them.

In regard to this clonotype: This may be a read error, as it is one base from a much larger clone. The gene calls are TRBV7-9 and TRBJ2-3; 7 nucleotides agree with TRBD1. From germline, CDR1 is SEHNR and CDR2 FQNEAQ (reference sequence). The CDR3 runs 15 residues. CDR3 in amino acids: CASSSRTGITDKQYF. The CDR3 DNA sequence: TGTGCCAGCAGCTCCCGGACAGGAATCACAGATAAGCAGTATTTT.

This clonotype was observed a handful of times. The chain is built from TRBV15 and TRBJ2-7; perhaps TRBD2 as D (5 bases). The V end was cut by 9 bases, the J end by 5 bases, with 17 bases between. Germline values: CDR1 LNHNV, CDR2 YYDKDF (reference sequence). The CDR3 is made up of 13 amino acids. CDR3 DNA sequence: TGTGCCACGACGGACCTCCCGGGAAACGAGCAGTACTTC. This translates into CATTDLPGNEQYF. The whole variable domain, remainder taken from reference TRBV15 and TRBJ2-7, is DAMVIQNPRYQVTQFGKPVTLSCSQTLNHNVMYWYQQKSSQAPKLLFHYYDKDFNNEADTPDNFQSRRPNTSFCFLDIRSPGLGDTAMYLCATTDLPGNEQYFGPGTRLTVT.

There are a few counts of this clonotype. The V gene is TRBV5-4, the J gene TRBJ1-1; tentative D call: TRBD1 (6 bases). CDR1 and CDR2 (germline): SGHNT, YYREEE (reference sequence). V lost 1 base and J lost 3, with 16 bases in between. This CDR3 spans 16 amino acids. The CDR3 DNA follows: TGTGCCAGCAGCTTGTGGCGGGGGCGATCGGACACTGAAGCTTTCTTT. Its translation: CASSLWRGRSDTEAFF. The full variable domain, completed using reference TRBV5-4 and TRBJ1-1, is ETGVTQSPTHLIKTRGQQVTLRCSSQSGHNTVSWYQQALGQGPQFIFQYYREEENGRGNFPPRFSGLQFPNYSSELNVNALELDDSALYLCASSLWRGRSDTEAFFGQGTRLTVV.

The chain joins TRBV6-2 or TRBV6-3 to TRBJ1-1; no clear D gene. This CDR3 is built from 11 residues. Trimming cost V 4 bases and J 10 bases, with 10 bases left between them. The germline V gene has CDR1 MNHEY and CDR2 SVGEGT. The CDR3 DNA reads as TGTGCCAGCAGTTCGTCGTCAGGAGCTTTCTTT. Protein product: CASSSSSGAFF.

This chain connects TRBV12-3 or TRBV12-4 to TRBJ1-1; 7 bases fit TRBD1. The CDR3 consists of 19 residues. J gave up 0 bases and V 1 base, and 14 bases lay outside the gene matches. The CDR3 nucleotides read TGTGCCAGCAGTTTAGGAGACAGGGTGGTTTGGGGCTTGAACACTGAAGCTTTCTTT. This sequence encodes CASSLGDRVVWGLNTEAFF.

In its sample, this clonotype was seen many times. The chain combines TRBV6-2 or TRBV6-3 with TRBJ2-1; 8 nucleotides match TRBD2. The CDR3 is 11 amino acids. Germline V gene lookup returns CDR1 MNHEY and CDR2 SVGEGT. The J segment lost 8 bases and the V segment lost 7 bases, leaving 1 base of the junction unmatched. CDR3 sequence reads: CASTGGDEQFF. The DNA for the CDR3 is TGTGCCAGCACCGGGGGGGATGAGCAGTTCTTC.

The chain is built from TRBV3-1 and TRBJ2-1; 8 bases map to TRBD2. The CDR3 is made up of 19 amino acids. The V segment lost 1 base and the J segment 0 bases; nucleotides outside the gene matches: 11. The germline CDR1 and CDR2 sequences are LGHDT and YNNKEL (reference sequence). The CDR3, as DNA: TGTGCCAGCAGCCAAGGGTGGAGCGGGGGCCCCAGCTCCTACAATGAGCAGTTCTTC. This codes for CASSQGWSGGPSSYNEQFF.

V usage is TRBV2 and J usage is TRBJ2-1, with D maybe TRBD1 (6 bases). Trimming took 6 bases from V and 3 from J, leaving 21 bases between them. This CDR3 is 17 amino acids long. Germline-derived CDR1 and CDR2 are SNHLY and FYNNEI. CDR3 sequence (DNA): TGTGCCAGCAGGGGCCCTACCCCGGGACACCTCTACAATGAGCAGTTCTTC. It codes for CASRGPTPGHLYNEQFF.

The rearrangement joins TRBV28 to TRBJ1-6; D call uncertain. Germline-derived CDR1 and CDR2 are MDHEN and SYDVKM. Trimming stripped 3 bases from V and 5 bases from J, with 11 bases between. The CDR3 runs 15 residues. In nucleotides, the CDR3 is TGTGCCAGCAGTTTTCTTGGACCCCATAATTCACCCCTCCACTTT. Translation: CASSFLGPHNSPLHF.

The chain recombines TRBV29-1 with TRBJ1-1, with D uncertain. Looked up from germline, CDR1 is SQVTM and CDR2 is ANQGSEA. There are 12 residues in the CDR3. V shed 5 bases and J shed 5 bases, with 12 bases lying between them. The CDR3 DNA sequence: TGCAGCGTTTCGGCGGGCAGGACTGAAGCTTTCTTT. This encodes CSVSAGRTEAFF.

This clonotype was seen a few times. J is TRBJ1-2 and V is TRBV7-9; possible D gene TRBD1, 6 bases. CDR1 and CDR2 (germline): SEHNR, FQNEAQ (reference sequence). The CDR3 loop spans 17 amino acids. V lost 4 bases and J lost 2, with 20 bases in between. The CDR3 DNA follows: TGTGCCAGCAGCTCGCCAGCCCGACAGGAAGGGAACTATGGCTACACCTTC. As protein: CASSSPARQEGNYGYTF.

This clonotype was picked up many times. The rearrangement uses TRBV28 and TRBJ2-7, with D tentatively TRBD2 (5 bases). Per the germline V gene, CDR1 is MDHEN and CDR2 is SYDVKM. The CDR3 is 13 amino acids. The germline V and J ends were trimmed by 3 bases and 3 bases, with 9 bases remaining between them. CDR3 residues: CASSFSGSYEQYV. The DNA for the CDR3 is TGTGCCAGCAGTTTCAGCGGAAGCTACGAGCAGTACGTC.

This clonotype appeared a single time. At one of its ends the junction is not consistent with the germline gene, which may arise from a read error. The chain carries TRBV28 and TRBJ2-5; D not resolved. Germline V gene lookup returns CDR1 MDHEN and CDR2 SYDVKM. This CDR3 is 14 amino acids long. Here the CDR3 reads CANSPPLAVETQYF. The CDR3 nucleotides read TGTGCCAACAGTCCTCCCCTGGCGGTGGAGACCCAGTACTTC. Filled out from reference TRBV28 and TRBJ2-5, the complete variable domain reads DVKVTQSSRYLVKRTGEKVFLECVQDMDHENMFWYRQDPGLGLRLIYFSYDVKMKEKGDIPEGYSVSREKKERFSLILESASTNQTSMYLCANSPPLAVETQYFGPGTRLLVL.

The sample holds a few counts of this clonotype. This chain uses TRBV19 with TRBJ2-2; D remains unclear. Germline V CDR1 and CDR2: LNHDA, SQIVND (reference sequence). The CDR3 runs 13 residues. The V end lost 2 bases, the J end lost 5 bases, and 6 bases lay between the germline ends. In DNA form, the CDR3 reads TGTGCCAGTAGTATATTAGAGACCGGGGAGCTGTTTTTT. Its protein product is CASSILETGELFF. Full variable domain (outside the CDR3, taken from reference TRBV19 and TRBJ2-2): DGGITQSPKYLFRKEGQNVTLSCEQNLNHDAMYWYRQDPGQGLRLIYYSQIVNDFQKGDIAEGYSVSREKKESFPLTVTSAQKNPTAFYLCASSILETGELFFGEGSRLTVL.

The rearrangement links TRBV5-5 to TRBJ2-1; either TRBD1 or TRBD2 may supply D (5 bases each). The ends were cut back, 0 bases at V and 8 bases at J, with 9 bases in the middle. Germline CDR1 reads SGHKS; CDR2 reads YYEKEE (reference sequence). The CDR3 is made up of 13 amino acids. In nucleotides, the CDR3 is TGTGCCAGCAGCTTGGAAGGGGACGATGAGCAGTTCTTC. Protein product: CASSLEGDDEQFF.

This clonotype came up many times. The chain uses TRBV27 and TRBJ2-5; 13 bases are shared with TRBD2. The CDR3 length is 16 residues. Germline values: CDR1 MNHEY, CDR2 SMNVEV (reference sequence). The junction had 8 bases not matched to a gene; V was cut back by 5 bases and J by 5 bases. The CDR3 loop reads CASSPTLAGGLETQYF. CDR3 DNA: TGTGCCAGCAGTCCCACACTAGCGGGGGGGCTGGAGACCCAGTACTTC.

The chain joins TRBV24-1 to TRBJ2-5; D remains unclear. V was cut by 0 bases and J by 5 bases, with 15 bases left in between. Germline values: CDR1 KGHDR, CDR2 SFDVKD. CDR3 length: 16 residues. CDR3 amino acids: CATSDLKDPNGETQYF. As DNA, the CDR3 is TGTGCCACCAGTGATTTGAAGGACCCCAACGGGGAGACCCAGTACTTC.

This clonotype turned up a few times. The V call is TRBV29-1, the J call TRBJ1-1, with unresolved D. CDR1 is SQVTM and CDR2 is ANQGSEA in the germline V gene. The length of the CDR3 is 11 residues. Deletions cut 4 bases from V and 3 bases from J, with 6 bases between. The CDR3 reads CSVARDTEAFF. In DNA form, the CDR3 reads TGCAGCGTTGCGAGGGACACTGAAGCTTTCTTT.

V gene TRBV6-2 or TRBV6-3 combines with J gene TRBJ2-1, with D maybe TRBD1 (5 bases). Trimming left V 10 bases short and J 2 bases short, with 15 bases between. Germline assignment: CDR1 MNHEY and CDR2 SVGEGT. The CDR3 extends over 14 amino acids. CDR3 in amino acids: CATSETDPYNEQFF. CDR3 sequence (DNA): TGTGCCACCTCAGAGACAGACCCCTACAATGAGCAGTTCTTC.

The CDR3 sequence: CSARDLGLAGQETQYF. CDR3 sequence (DNA): TGCAGTGCTAGAGACCTCGGACTAGCGGGCCAAGAGACCCAGTACTTC. The chain links TRBV20-1 to TRBJ2-5; 11 bases fit TRBD2. The CDR3 is 16 amino acids. The V segment lost 0 bases and the J segment 1 base; nucleotides outside the gene matches: 4. Germline V gene lookup returns CDR1 DFQATT and CDR2 SNEGSKA (reference sequence).